This entry features one TCR beta chain sequence. The CDR3 consists of 15 residues. Per germline, CDR1 MNHEY and CDR2 SVGAGI. J gave up 4 bases and V 4 bases, and 9 bases lay outside the gene matches. These data belong to a study of blood T cell repertoires in COVID-19. Looking at the study overall: From the United States, Italy and Spain came samples of acute and convalescent COVID-19. In each case, the material was cDNA or gDNA derived from T cells, B-cell-depleted T cells, or PBMCs.

Original processing methods: Amplification of reference gene primers was used by the study to estimate nucleated cell counts. Data came from immunoSEQ multiplex PCR; TCRdb stores just in-frame clones and leaves some out. The D gene and trimming were derived from the DNA, and the V and J assignments and clone size from that table. The sample consists of 54,000 or so clones, around 86% of them appearing once. This TCR came from a man between 50 and 59 years old with active COVID-19. The chain combines TRBV6-5 with TRBJ1-2; 7 nucleotides align to TRBD1. Source material: peripheral blood. CDR3 nucleotides: TGTGCCAGCAGTTTCCTCAGCCAGGGGGGCTATGGCTACACCTTC. This translates into CASSFLSQGGYGYTF.